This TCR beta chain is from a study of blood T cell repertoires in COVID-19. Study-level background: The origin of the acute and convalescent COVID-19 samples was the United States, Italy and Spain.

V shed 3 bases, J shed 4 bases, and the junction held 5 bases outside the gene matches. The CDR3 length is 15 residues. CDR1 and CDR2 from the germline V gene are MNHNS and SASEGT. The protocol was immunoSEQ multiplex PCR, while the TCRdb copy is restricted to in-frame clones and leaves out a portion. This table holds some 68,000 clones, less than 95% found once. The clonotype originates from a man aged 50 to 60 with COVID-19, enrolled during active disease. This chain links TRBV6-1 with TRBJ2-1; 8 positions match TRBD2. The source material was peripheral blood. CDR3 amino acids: CASSDIQRGYNEQFF. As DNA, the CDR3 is TGTGCCAGCAGTGACATACAGCGGGGGTACAATGAGCAGTTCTTC.